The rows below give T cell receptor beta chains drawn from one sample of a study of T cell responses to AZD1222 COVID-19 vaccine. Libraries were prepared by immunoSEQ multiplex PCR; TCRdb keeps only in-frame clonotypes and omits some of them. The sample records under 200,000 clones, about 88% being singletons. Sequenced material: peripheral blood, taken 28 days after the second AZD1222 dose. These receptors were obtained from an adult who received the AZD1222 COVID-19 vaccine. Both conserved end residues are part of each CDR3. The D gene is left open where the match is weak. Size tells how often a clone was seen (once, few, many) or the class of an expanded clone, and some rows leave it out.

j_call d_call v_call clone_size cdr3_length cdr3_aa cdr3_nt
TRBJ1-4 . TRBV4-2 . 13 CASSPEDNEKLFF TGTGCCAGCAGCCCAGAGGATAATGAAAAACTGTTTTTT
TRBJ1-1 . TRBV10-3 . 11 CAISGNTEAFF TGTGCCATCAGCGGGAACACTGAAGCTTTCTTT
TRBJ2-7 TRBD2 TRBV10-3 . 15 CAIRASGRALYEQYF TGTGCCATCAGAGCGAGCGGGAGGGCCCTTTACGAGCAGTACTTC
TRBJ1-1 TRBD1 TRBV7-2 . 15 CASSLRDRGLTEAFF TGTGCCAGCAGCCTCCGAGACAGGGGGCTTACTGAAGCTTTCTTT
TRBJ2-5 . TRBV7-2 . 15 CASSLDGRYQETQYF TGTGCCAGCAGCTTAGATGGGAGATACCAAGAGACCCAGTACTTC
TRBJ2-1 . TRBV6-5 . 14 CASEGEPNYNEQFF TGTGCCAGCGAGGGGGAGCCAAATTACAATGAGCAGTTCTTC
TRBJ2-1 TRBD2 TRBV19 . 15 CASMGLAGPYNEQFF TGTGCCAGTATGGGACTAGCGGGACCCTACAATGAGCAGTTCTTC
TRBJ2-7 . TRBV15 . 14 CATSRDGGTYEQYF TGTGCCACCAGCAGAGATGGGGGGACCTACGAGCAGTACTTC
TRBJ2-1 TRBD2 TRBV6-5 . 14 CASKLAGVRNEQFF TGTGCCAGCAAATTAGCGGGAGTCAGGAATGAGCAGTTCTTC
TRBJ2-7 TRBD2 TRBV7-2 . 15 CASSLDPRGLGEQYF TGTGCCAGCAGCTTAGACCCCCGAGGACTAGGGGAGCAGTACTTC
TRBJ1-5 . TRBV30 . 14 CAWSAGIFGQPQHF TGTGCCTGGAGTGCGGGGATCTTTGGGCAGCCCCAGCATTTT
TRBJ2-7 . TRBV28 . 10 CASRGYEQYF TGTGCCAGCAGGGGGTACGAGCAGTACTTC
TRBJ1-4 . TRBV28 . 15 CASSFITNRGEKLFF TGTGCCAGCAGTTTTATTACAAACAGAGGTGAAAAACTGTTTTTT
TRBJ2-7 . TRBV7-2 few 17 CASSPRGSERMLGEQYF TGTGCCAGCAGCCCGCGCGGTAGCGAACGTATGTTGGGCGAGCAGTACTTC
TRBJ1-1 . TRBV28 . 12 CASSLGNTEAFF TGTGCCAGCAGTTTGGGTAACACTGAAGCTTTCTTT
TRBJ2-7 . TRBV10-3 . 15 CAISEIRVGAYEQYF TGTGCCATCAGTGAGATCCGGGTAGGGGCCTACGAGCAGTACTTC
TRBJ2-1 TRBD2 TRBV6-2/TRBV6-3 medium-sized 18 CASSPGTSGSTSYNEQFF TGTGCCAGCAGCCCCGGGACTAGCGGGAGTACCTCCTACAATGAGCAGTTCTTC
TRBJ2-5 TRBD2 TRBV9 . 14 CASSPGLAEETQYF TGTGCCAGCAGCCCCGGACTAGCGGAAGAGACCCAGTACTTC
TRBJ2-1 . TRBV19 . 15 CASLADRSSYNEQFF TGTGCCAGTCTTGCGGACCGCAGCTCCTACAATGAGCAGTTCTTC
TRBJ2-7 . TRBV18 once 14 CASSPTRSSYEQYF TGTGCCAGCTCACCGACACGGAGCTCCTACGAGCAGTACTTC
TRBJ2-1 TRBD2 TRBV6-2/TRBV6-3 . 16 CASSLTGTRYYNEQFF TGTGCCAGCAGTCTCACCGGGACTAGGTACTACAATGAGCAGTTCTTC
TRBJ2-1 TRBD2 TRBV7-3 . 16 CASSLRSGRAENEQFF TGTGCCAGCAGCTTACGAAGCGGGAGGGCCGAGAATGAGCAGTTCTTC
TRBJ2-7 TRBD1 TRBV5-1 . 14 CASSLAGTDYEQYF TGCGCCAGCAGCTTGGCCGGGACAGATTACGAGCAGTACTTC
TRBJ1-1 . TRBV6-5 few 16 CASSYSAGQKNTEAFF TGTGCCAGCAGTTACTCGGCCGGACAGAAGAACACTGAAGCTTTCTTT
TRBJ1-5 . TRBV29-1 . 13 CSVARDENQPQHF TGCAGCGTTGCACGGGACGAGAATCAGCCCCAGCATTTT
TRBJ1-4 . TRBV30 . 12 CAWMSEGEKLFF TGTGCCTGGATGTCGGAGGGGGAAAAACTGTTTTTT
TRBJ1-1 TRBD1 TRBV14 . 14 CASSRRGLGTEAFF TGTGCCAGCAGCCGGAGGGGGCTGGGTACTGAAGCTTTCTTT